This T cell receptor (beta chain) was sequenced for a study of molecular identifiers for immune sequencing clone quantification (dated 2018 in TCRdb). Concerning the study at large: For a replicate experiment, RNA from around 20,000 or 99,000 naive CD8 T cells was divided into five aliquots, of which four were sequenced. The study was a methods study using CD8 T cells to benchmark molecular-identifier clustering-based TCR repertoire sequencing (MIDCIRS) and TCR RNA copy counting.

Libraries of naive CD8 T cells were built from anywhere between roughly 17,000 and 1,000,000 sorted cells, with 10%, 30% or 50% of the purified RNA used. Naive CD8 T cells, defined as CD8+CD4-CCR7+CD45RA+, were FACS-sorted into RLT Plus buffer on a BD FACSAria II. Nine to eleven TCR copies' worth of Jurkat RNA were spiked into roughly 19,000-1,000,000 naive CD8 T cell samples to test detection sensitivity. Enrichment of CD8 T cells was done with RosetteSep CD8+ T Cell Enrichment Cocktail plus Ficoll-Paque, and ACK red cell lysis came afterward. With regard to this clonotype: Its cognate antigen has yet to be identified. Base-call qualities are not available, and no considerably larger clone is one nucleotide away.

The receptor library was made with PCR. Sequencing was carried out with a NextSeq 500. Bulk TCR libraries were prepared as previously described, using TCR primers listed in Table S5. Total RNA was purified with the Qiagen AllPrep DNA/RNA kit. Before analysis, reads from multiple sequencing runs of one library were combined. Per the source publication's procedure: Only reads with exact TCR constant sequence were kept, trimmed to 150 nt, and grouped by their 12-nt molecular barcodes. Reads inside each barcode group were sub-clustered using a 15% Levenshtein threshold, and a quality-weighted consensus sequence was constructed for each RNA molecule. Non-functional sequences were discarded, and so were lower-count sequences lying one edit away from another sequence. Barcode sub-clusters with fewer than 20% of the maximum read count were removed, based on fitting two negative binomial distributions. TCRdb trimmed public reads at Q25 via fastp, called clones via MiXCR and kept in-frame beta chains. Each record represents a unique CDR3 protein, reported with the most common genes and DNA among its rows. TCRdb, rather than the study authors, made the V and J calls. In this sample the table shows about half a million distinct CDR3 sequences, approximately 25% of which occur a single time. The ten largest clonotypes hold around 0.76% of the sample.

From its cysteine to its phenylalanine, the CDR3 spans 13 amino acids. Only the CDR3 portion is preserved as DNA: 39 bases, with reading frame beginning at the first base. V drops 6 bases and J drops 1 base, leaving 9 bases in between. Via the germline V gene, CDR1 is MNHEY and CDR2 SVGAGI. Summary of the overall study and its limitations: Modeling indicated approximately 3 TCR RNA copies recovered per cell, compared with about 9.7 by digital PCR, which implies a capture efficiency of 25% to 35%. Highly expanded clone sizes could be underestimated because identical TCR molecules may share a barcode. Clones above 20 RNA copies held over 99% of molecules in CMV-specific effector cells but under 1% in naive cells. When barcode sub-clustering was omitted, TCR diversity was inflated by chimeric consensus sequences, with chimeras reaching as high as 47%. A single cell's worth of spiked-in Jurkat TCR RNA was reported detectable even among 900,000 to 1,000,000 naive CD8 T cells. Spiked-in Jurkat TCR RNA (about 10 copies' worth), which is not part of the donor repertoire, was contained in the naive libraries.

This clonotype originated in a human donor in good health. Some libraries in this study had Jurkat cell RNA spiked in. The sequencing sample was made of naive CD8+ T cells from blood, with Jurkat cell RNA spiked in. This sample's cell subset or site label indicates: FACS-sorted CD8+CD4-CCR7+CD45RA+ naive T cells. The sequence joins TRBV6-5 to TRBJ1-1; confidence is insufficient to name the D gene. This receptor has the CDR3 CASSTAGNTEAFF. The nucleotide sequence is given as TGTGCCAGCAGCACCGCAGGGAACACTGAAGCTTTCTTT.